This entry concerns a single TCR beta chain. Primers for the PCR totalled 60 Vbeta and 13 Jbeta. The assay was immunoSEQ multiplex PCR, and TCRdb's table has in-frame clones only and misses some. The sample contains around 120,000 clones, roughly 72% of which appear only once. This record belongs to a study of cytomegalovirus exposure and HLA in healthy donors. V was clipped by 3 bases and J by 4 bases, with 6 bases between them. The germline V gene encodes CDR1 SGDLS and CDR2 YYNGEE. The CDR3 totals 12 residues. The TCR was taken from a woman aged 50 to 60 in good health and CMV-seropositive. The sequencing sample was made of PBMCs. V is TRBV9 and J is TRBJ2-3; possibly TRBD2 for D (5 bases). CDR3 sequence: CASSGAADTQYF. CDR3 nucleotides: TGTGCCAGCAGCGGAGCGGCAGATACGCAGTATTTT.